This TCR beta chain was retrieved from a study of blood T cell repertoires in COVID-19. As for this clone: Mismatch with germline at one junction end may stem from a read error.

Per the original methods: Estimation of nucleated cell counts relied on the amplification of reference gene primers. Generated by immunoSEQ multiplex PCR, the TCRdb table keeps only in-frame clones and is missing some. V, J and clone size were drawn from that table, and D and trimming were deduced from the DNA. The table includes about 59,000 clones, roughly three quarters detected once. CDR3 size: 16 residues. Germline-derived CDR1 and CDR2 are SSHAT and FNYEAQ (reference sequence). V is TRBV7-7 and J is TRBJ2-7, with 9 bases matching TRBD1. The specimen sequenced was peripheral blood. The receptor was derived from a woman in her 70s with acute or convalescent COVID-19. CDR3 coding DNA: TGTGCTAGCAGCCACACGTCCGGGACAGGGTCCTACGAGCAGTACTTC. The encoded protein is CASSHTSGTGSYEQYF.